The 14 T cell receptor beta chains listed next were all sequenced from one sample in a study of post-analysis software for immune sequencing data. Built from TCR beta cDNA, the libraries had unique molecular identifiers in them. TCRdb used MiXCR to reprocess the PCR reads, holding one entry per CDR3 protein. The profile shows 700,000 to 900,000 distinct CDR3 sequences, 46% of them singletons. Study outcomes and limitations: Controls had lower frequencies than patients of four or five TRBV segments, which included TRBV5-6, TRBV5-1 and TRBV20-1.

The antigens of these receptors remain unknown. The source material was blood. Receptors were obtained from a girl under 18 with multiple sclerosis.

DNA for the CDR3: TGTGCCAGCAGCCAGACGGGGCCCTTCTACAATGAGCAGTTCTTC. As protein: CASSQTGPFYNEQFF. The V call is TRBV6-5, the J call TRBJ2-1; D may be TRBD1 or TRBD2 (5 bases each). Germline assignment: CDR1 MNHEY and CDR2 SVGAGI. The length of the CDR3 is 15 residues. V lost 6 bases and J 3 bases, leaving 15 bases between the germline ends.

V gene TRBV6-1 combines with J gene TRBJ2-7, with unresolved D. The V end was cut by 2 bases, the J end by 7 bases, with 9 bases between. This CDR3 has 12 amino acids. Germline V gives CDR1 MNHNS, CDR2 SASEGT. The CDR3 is CASSERWGEQYF. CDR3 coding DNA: TGTGCCAGCAGTGAACGGTGGGGTGAGCAGTACTTC.

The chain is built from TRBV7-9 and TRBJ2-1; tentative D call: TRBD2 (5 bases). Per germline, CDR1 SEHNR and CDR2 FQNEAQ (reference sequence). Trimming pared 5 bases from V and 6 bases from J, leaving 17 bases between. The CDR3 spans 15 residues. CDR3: CASSLPPGVGNEQFF. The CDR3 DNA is TGTGCCAGCAGCCTCCCCCCCGGGGTGGGCAATGAGCAGTTCTTC.

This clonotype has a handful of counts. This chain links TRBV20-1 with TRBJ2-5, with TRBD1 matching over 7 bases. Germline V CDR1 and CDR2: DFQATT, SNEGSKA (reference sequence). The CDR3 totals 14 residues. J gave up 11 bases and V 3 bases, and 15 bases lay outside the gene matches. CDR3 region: CSASTLRGLKEQYF. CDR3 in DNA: TGCAGTGCTAGTACCCTTAGGGGGCTTAAGGAGCAGTACTTC.

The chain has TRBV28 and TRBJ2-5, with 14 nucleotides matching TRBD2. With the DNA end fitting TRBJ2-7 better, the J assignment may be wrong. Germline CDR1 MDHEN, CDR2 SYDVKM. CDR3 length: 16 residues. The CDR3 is CASSTGLAGGWDEQYF. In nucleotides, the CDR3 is TGTGCCAGCAGTACCGGACTAGCGGGAGGATGGGACGAGCAGTACTTC.

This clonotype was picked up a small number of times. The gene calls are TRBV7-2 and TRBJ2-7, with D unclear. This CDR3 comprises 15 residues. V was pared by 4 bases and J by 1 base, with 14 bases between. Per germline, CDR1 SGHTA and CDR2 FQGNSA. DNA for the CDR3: TGTGCCAGCAGCTCCTCGGTCGGTGGGTCCTACGAGCAGTACTTC. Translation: CASSSSVGGSYEQYF.

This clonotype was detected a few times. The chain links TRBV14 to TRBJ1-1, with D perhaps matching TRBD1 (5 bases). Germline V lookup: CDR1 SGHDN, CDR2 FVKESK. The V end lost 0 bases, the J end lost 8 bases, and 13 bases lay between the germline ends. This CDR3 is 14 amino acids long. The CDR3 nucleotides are TGTGCCAGCAGCCAAGATAGGGGAACAAGGGAAGCTTTCTTT. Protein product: CASSQDRGTREAFF.

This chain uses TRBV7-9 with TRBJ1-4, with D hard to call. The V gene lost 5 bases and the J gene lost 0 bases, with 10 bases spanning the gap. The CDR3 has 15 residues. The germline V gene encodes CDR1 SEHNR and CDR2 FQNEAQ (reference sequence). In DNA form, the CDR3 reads TGTGCCAGCAGCCCCGCTGTCCCAACTAATGAAAAACTGTTTTTT. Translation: CASSPAVPTNEKLFF.

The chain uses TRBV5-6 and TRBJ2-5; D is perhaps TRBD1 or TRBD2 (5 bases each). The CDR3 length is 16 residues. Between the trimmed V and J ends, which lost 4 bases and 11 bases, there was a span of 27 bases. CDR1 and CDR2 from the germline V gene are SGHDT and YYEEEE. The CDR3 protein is CASSRTSRAAVGEQYF. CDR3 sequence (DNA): TGTGCCAGCAGCAGAACAAGCCGGGCCGCGGTGGGGGAGCAGTACTTC.

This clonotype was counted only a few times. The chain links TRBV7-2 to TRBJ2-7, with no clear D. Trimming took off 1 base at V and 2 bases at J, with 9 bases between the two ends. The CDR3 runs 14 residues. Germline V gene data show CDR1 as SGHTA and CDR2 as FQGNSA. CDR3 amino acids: CASSLEDGAYEQYF. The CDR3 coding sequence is TGTGCCAGCAGCTTAGAGGACGGTGCCTACGAGCAGTACTTC.

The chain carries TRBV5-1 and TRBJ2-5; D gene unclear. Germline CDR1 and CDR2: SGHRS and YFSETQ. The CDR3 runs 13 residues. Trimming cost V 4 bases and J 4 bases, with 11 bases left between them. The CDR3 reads CASSITWGETQYF. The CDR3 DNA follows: TGCGCCAGCAGCATAACGTGGGGAGAGACCCAGTACTTC.

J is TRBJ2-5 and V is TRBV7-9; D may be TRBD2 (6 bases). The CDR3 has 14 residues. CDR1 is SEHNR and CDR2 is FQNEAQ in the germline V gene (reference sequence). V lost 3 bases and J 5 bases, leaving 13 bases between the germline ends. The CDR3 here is CASSFGGEVETQYF. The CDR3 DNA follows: TGTGCCAGCAGCTTCGGCGGGGAGGTGGAGACCCAGTACTTC.

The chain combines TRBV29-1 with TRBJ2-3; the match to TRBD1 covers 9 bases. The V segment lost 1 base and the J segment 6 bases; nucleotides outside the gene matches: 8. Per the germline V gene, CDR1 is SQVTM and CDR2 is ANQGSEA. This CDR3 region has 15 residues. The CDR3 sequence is CSVEVLGTGRDTQYF. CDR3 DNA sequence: TGCAGCGTTGAAGTTCTGGGGACAGGGAGGGATACGCAGTATTTT.

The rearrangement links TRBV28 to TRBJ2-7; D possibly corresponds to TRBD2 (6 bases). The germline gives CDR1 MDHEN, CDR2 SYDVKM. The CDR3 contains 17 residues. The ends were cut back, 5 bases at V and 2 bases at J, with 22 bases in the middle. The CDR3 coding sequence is TGTGCCAGCAGTCTATATGGGGGGATGGTCTCGACCTACGAGCAGTACTTC. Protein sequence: CASSLYGGMVSTYEQYF.